This passage covers 7 T cell receptor beta chains from one sample sequenced in a study of neurological immune-mediated disorders. From the 5' RACE reads, TCRdb called clonotypes with MiXCR, one entry per CDR3 protein. The sample records 45,000 to 60,000 distinct CDR3 sequences, about 2.5% being singletons. The sequencing sample was made of PBMCs. These TCRs come from a man over 45 with multiple sclerosis.

The table lists this clonotype with many counts. V usage is TRBV5-1 and J usage is TRBJ1-2; D call uncertain. V shed 0 bases and J shed 5 bases, with 14 bases lying between them. Germline V gene data show CDR1 as SGHRS and CDR2 as YFSETQ. The CDR3 covers 15 residues. CDR3 loop: CASSLGGGRGYGYTF. The CDR3 DNA reads TGCGCCAGCAGCTTGGGAGGTGGCAGAGGTTATGGCTACACCTTC.

Ten or more counts support this clonotype. The rearrangement uses TRBV5-4 and TRBJ2-7, with 9 bases aligning to TRBD1. The CDR3 is 16 amino acids. V dropped 3 bases and J dropped 1; count of bases not matched to a gene: 8. Looked up from germline, CDR1 is SGHNT and CDR2 is YYREEE (reference sequence). The CDR3 here is CASSWDRARSSYEQYF. The CDR3 bases are TGTGCCAGCAGCTGGGACAGGGCGCGATCTTCCTACGAGCAGTACTTC.

In its sample, this clonotype ranks as medium-sized. The chain recombines TRBV6-5 with TRBJ2-2; weak D call: TRBD1 (6 bases). V was clipped by 4 bases and J by 0 bases, with 9 bases between them. Germline loops: CDR1 MNHEY, CDR2 SVGAGI. This CDR3 region has 15 residues. CDR3 region: CASSLTGSNTGELFF. The CDR3 region has the DNA TGTGCCAGCAGTTTGACAGGATCGAACACCGGGGAGCTGTTTTTT.

This clonotype occurred many times. The V gene is TRBV28, the J gene TRBJ2-5; D may be TRBD2 (5 bases). The length of the CDR3 is 13 residues. V lost 6 bases and J 4 bases, leaving 12 bases between the germline ends. The germline V gene has CDR1 MDHEN and CDR2 SYDVKM. CDR3 in amino acids: CASRDAAGETQYF. For the CDR3, the DNA is TGTGCCAGCAGGGACGCGGCGGGAGAGACCCAGTACTTC.

This clonotype appeared many times. This chain links TRBV20-1 with TRBJ1-1, with a weak D call TRBD1 (6 bases). The V gene lost 3 bases and the J gene lost 0 bases, with 11 bases spanning the gap. The CDR3 covers 14 residues. Germline CDR1 reads DFQATT; CDR2 reads SNEGSKA (reference sequence). The CDR3 is CSASSGGLNTEAFF. The CDR3, as DNA: TGCAGTGCTAGTTCTGGGGGCCTGAACACTGAAGCTTTCTTT.

Many counts were recorded for this clonotype. The V gene is TRBV20-1, the J gene TRBJ1-1, with TRBD1 identical over 9 bases. This CDR3 is 13 amino acids long. Looked up from germline, CDR1 is DFQATT and CDR2 is SNEGSKA (reference sequence). The V and J ends lost 6 bases and 4 bases, in that order; junction bases with no gene match: 6. The CDR3 sequence is CSAYRGPGTEAFF. Written as DNA, the CDR3 is TGCAGTGCATACAGGGGGCCTGGCACTGAAGCTTTCTTT.

This clonotype was seen at least ten times. V is TRBV12-3 or TRBV12-4 and J is TRBJ1-2, with D possibly TRBD1 on 6 matching bases. The CDR3 is 15 amino acids. V lost 1 base to trimming and J lost 1 base, with 10 bases between them. CDR3 coding DNA: TGTGCCAGCAGTTTAGGGGGGGGCGGTAACTATGGCTACACCTTC. This translates into CASSLGGGGNYGYTF.